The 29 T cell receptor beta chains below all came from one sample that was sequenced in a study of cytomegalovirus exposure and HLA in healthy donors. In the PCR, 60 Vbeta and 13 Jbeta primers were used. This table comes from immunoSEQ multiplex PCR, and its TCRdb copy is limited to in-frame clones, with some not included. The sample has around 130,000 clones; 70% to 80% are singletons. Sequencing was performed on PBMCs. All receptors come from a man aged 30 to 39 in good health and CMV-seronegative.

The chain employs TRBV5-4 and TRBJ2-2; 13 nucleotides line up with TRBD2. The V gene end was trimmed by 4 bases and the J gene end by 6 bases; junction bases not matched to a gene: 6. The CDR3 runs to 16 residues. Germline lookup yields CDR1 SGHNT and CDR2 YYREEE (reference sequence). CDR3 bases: TGTGCCAGCAGCCCACTAGCGGGAGGGAGCGCCGGGGAGCTGTTTTTT. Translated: CASSPLAGGSAGELFF.

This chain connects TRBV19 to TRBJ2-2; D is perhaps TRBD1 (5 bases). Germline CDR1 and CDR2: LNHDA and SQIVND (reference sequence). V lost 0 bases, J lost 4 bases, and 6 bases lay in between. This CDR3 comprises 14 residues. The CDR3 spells CASSIDQGTGELFF. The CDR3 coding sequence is TGTGCCAGTAGTATAGATCAGGGCACCGGGGAGCTGTTTTTT.

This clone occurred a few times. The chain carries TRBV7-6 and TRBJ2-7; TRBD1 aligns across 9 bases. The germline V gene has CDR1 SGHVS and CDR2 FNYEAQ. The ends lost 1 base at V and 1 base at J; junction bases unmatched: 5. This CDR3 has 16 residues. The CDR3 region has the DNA TGTGCCAGCAGCTTAGAAGTCGGGACAGGGTCCTACGAGCAGTACTTC. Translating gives CASSLEVGTGSYEQYF.

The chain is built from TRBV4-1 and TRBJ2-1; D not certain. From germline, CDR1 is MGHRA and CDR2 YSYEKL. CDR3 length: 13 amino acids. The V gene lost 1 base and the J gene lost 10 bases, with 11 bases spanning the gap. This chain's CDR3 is CASSQVWVAEQFF. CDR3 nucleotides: TGCGCCAGCAGCCAAGTTTGGGTAGCAGAGCAGTTCTTC.

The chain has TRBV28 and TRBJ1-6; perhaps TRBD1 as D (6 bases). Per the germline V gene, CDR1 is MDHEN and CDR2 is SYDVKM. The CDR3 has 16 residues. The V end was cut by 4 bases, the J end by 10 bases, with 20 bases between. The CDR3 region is CASSYPLNRASSPLHF. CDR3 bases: TGTGCCAGCAGTTATCCGCTGAACAGGGCCAGCTCACCCCTCCACTTT.

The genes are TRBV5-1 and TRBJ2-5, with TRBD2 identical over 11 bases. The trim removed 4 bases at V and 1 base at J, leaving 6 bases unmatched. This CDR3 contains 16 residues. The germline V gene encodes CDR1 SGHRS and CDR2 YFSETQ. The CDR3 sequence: CASSEGLAEIQETQYF. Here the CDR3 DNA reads TGCGCCAGCAGCGAGGGACTAGCGGAGATCCAAGAGACCCAGTACTTC.

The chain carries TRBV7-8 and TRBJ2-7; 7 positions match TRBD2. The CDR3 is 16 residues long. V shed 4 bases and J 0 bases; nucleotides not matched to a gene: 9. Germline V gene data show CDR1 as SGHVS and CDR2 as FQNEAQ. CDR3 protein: CASSSVPRESSYEQYF. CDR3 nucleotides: TGTGCCAGCAGCTCAGTGCCGCGGGAGAGCTCCTACGAGCAGTACTTC.

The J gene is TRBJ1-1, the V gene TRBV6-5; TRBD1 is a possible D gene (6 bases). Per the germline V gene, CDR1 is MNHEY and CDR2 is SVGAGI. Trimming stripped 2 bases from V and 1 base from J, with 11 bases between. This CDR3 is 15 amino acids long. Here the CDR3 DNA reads TGTGCCAGCAGTTACATGGCAGGGGCGAACACTGAAGCTTTCTTT. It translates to CASSYMAGANTEAFF.

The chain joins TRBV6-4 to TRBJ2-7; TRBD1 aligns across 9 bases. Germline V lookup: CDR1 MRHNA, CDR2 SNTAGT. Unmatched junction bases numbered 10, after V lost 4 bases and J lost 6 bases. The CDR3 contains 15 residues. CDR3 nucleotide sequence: TGTGCCAGCAGTGTGGTTGAGGACAGGGGAGGCGAGCAGTACTTC. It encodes CASSVVEDRGGEQYF.

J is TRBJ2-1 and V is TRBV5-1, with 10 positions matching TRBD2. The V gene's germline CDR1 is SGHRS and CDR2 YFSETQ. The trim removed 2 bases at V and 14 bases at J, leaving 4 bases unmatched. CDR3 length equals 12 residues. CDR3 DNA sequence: TGCGCCAGCAGCTTACCCGGGACTAGCGAGTTCTTC. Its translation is CASSLPGTSEFF.

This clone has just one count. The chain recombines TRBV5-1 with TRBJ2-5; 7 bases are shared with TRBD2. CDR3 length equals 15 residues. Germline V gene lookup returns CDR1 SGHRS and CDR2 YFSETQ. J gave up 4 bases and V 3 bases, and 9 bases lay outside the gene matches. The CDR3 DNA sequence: TGCGCCAGCAGCTATCTAGCGGAAGGTGCAGAGACCCAGTACTTC. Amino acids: CASSYLAEGAETQYF. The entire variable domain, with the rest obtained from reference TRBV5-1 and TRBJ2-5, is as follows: KAGVTQTPRYLIKTRGQQVTLSCSPISGHRSVSWYQQTPGQGLQFLFEYFSETQRNKGNFPGRFSGRQFSNSRSEMNVSTLELGDSALYLCASSYLAEGAETQYFGPGTRLLVL.

This CDR3 is CASSNRQVHTEAFF. The CDR3 nucleotides are TGTGCCAGCAGCAATCGACAGGTTCACACTGAAGCTTTCTTT. This rearrangement joins TRBV7-8 to TRBJ1-1; the D gene is possibly TRBD1 (6 bases). Germline V gene sequence: CDR1 SGHVS, CDR2 FQNEAQ. The CDR3 extends over 14 amino acids. Trimming shortened V by 5 bases and J by 3 bases, and 13 bases separated the two germline ends.

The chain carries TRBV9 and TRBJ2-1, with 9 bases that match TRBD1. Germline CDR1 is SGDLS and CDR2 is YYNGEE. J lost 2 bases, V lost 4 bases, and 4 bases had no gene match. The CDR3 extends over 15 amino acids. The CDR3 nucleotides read TGTGCCAGCAGCCTGACAGGGGGGGCCTACAATGAGCAGTTCTTC. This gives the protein CASSLTGGAYNEQFF.

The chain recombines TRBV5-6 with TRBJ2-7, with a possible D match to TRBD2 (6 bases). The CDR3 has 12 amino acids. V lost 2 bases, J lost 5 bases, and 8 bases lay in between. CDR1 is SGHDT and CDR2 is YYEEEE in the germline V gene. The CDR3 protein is CASSFGGDEQYF. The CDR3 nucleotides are TGTGCCAGCAGCTTCGGAGGGGACGAGCAGTACTTC.

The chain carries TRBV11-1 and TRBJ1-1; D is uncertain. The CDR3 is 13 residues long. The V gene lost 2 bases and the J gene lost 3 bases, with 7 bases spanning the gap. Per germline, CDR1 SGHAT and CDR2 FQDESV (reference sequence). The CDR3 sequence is CASSLQRDTEAFF. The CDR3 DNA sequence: TGTGCCAGCAGCTTACAGAGGGACACTGAAGCTTTCTTT.

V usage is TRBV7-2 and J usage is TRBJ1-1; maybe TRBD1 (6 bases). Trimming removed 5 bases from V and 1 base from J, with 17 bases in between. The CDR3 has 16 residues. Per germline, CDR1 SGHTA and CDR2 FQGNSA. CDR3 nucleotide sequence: TGTGCCAGCAGCCTTAGGAACCCGACAGGGAACACTGAAGCTTTCTTT. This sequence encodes CASSLRNPTGNTEAFF.

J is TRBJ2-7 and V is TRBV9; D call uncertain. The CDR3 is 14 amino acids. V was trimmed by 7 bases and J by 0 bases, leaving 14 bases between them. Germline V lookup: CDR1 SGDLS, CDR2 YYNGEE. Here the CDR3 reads CASFPSLSSYEQYF. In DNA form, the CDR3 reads TGTGCCAGCTTCCCCTCCCTGAGCTCCTACGAGCAGTACTTC. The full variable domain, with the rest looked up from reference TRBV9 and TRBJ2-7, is DSGVTQTPKHLITATGQRVTLRCSPRSGDLSVYWYQQSLDQGLQFLIQYYNGEERAKGNILERFSAQQFPDLHSELNLSSLELGDSALYFCASFPSLSSYEQYFGPGTRLTVT.

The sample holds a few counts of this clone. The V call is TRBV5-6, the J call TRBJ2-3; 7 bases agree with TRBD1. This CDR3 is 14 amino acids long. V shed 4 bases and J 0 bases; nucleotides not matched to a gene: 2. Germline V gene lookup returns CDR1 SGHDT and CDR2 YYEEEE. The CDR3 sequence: CASSRQGSTDTQYF. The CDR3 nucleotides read TGTGCCAGCAGCCGACAGGGAAGCACAGATACGCAGTATTTT.

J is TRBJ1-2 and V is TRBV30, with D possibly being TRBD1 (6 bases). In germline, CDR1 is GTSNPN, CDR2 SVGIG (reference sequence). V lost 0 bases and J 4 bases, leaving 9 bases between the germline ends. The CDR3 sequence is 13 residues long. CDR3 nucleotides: TGTGCCTGGAGTGTCTCACAGGGCTATGGCTACACCTTC. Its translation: CAWSVSQGYGYTF.

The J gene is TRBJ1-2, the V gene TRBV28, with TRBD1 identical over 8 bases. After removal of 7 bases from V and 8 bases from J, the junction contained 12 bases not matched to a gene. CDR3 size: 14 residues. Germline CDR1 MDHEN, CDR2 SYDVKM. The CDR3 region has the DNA TGTGCCAGCACCCCGGGACAGGTGGCGCGGGGCTACACCTTC. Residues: CASTPGQVARGYTF.

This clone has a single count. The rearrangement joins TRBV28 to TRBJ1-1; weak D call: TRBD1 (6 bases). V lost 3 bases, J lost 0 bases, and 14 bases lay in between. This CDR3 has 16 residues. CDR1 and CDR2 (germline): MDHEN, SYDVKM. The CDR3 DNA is TGTGCCAGCAGTTTGAGGAAGGGGGTTTTGAACACTGAAGCTTTCTTT. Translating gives CASSLRKGVLNTEAFF.

The CDR3 sequence is CASSLRAETHYGYTF. The CDR3 DNA reads as TGTGCCAGCAGCTTAAGGGCCGAAACCCACTATGGCTACACCTTC. The chain links TRBV7-3 to TRBJ1-2; D is unresolved. V was shortened by 1 base and J by 3 bases, with 12 bases between the two germline ends. The germline V gene encodes CDR1 SGHTA and CDR2 FQGTGA. This CDR3 is built from 15 residues.

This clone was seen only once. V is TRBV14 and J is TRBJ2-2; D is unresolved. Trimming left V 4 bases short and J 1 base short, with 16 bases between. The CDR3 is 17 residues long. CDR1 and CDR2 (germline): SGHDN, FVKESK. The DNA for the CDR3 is TGTGCCAGCAGCCCGTTCTTCAGGCGTTTGAACACCGGGGAGCTGTTTTTT. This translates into CASSPFFRRLNTGELFF.

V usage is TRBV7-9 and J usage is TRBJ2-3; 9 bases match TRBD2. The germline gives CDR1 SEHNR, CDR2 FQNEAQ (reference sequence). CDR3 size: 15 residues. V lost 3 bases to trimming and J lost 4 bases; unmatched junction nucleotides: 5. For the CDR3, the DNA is TGTGCCAGCAGCTTTTTAGCGGGAGCCGCAGATACGCAGTATTTT. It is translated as CASSFLAGAADTQYF.

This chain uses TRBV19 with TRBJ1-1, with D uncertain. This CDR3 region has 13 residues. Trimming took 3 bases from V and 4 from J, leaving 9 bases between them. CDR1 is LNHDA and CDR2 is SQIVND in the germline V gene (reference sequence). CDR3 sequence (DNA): TGTGCCAGTAGTATCGCGGGAGGCACTGAAGCTTTCTTT. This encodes CASSIAGGTEAFF.

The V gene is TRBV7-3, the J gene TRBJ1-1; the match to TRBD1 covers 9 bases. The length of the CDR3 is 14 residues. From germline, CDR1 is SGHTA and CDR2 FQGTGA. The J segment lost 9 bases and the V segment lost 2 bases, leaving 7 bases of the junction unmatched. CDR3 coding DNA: TGTGCCAGCAGCTTAGCAGTGGACAGGGGACAAGCTTTCTTT. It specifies CASSLAVDRGQAFF.

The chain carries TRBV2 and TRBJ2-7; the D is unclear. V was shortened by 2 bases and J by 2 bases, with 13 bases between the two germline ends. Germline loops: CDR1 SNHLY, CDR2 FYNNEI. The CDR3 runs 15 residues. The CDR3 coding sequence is TGTGCCAGCAGTGAATTTCCCAGCGCTCCCTACGAGCAGTACTTC. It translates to CASSEFPSAPYEQYF.

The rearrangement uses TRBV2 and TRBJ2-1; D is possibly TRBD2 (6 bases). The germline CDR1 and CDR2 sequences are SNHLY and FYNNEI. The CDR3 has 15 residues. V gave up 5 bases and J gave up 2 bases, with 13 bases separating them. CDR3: CASSLAGIPYNEQFF. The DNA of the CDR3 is TGTGCCAGCAGTTTGGCGGGAATCCCCTACAATGAGCAGTTCTTC.

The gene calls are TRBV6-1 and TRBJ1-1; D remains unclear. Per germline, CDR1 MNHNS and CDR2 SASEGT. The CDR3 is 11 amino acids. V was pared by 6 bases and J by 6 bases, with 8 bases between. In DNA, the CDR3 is TGTGCCAGCAGGCGGGTTGCTGAAGCTTTCTTT. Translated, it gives CASRRVAEAFF.